The 15 T cell receptor beta chains below were found in one sample sequenced in a study of shared clonotypes between healthy human individuals. Repertoires were generated with immunoSEQ multiplex PCR, while TCRdb's copy carries only in-frame clones and drops some. The sample has more than 500,000 clones; approximately 95% are singletons. In the naive CD8 group, cells lacked CD45RO and were positively selected for CCR7, so terminally differentiated effector memory CD45RA+ cells were left out. Input material: naive CD8+ T cells sorted from blood. All receptors come from a woman in her twenties or thirties in good health.

The rearrangement uses TRBV6-5 and TRBJ2-1; the match to TRBD2 covers 13 bases. CDR1 is MNHEY, CDR2 SVGAGI, per germline. The CDR3 loop spans 15 amino acids. V trimming: 4 bases; J trimming: 8 bases; junction bases outside the gene matches: 5. CDR3 DNA: TGTGCCAGCAGTTCAGGACTAGCGGGAGAGGATGAGCAGTTCTTC. It specifies CASSSGLAGEDEQFF.

The chain employs TRBV7-8 and TRBJ1-6, with D unclear. V shed 4 bases and J shed 7 bases, with 8 bases lying between them. The V gene's germline CDR1 is SGHVS and CDR2 FQNEAQ. This CDR3 spans 13 amino acids. Here the CDR3 DNA reads TGTGCCAGCAGCTCGACACAGAATTCACCCCTCCACTTT. Its translation is CASSSTQNSPLHF. Looking up the rest from reference TRBV7-8 and TRBJ1-6 gives the full variable domain: GAGVSQSPRYKVAKRGQDVALRCDPISGHVSLFWYQQALGQGPEFLTYFQNEAQLDKSGLPSDRFFAERPEGSVSTLKIQRTQQEDSAVYLCASSSTQNSPLHFGNGTRLTVT.

J is TRBJ2-5 and V is TRBV2, with D perhaps matching TRBD1 (5 bases). The end of the DNA is better explained by TRBJ2-7, so the J call may be wrong. The CDR3 contains 12 residues. CDR1 SNHLY and CDR2 FYNNEI come from the germline V gene. The CDR3 loop reads CASSDSSYEQYF. As DNA, the CDR3 is TGTGCCAGCAGCGACAGCTCCTACGAGCAGTACTTC.

V and J are TRBV13 and TRBJ2-4, with TRBD1 as a possible D gene (5 bases). The V gene lost 3 bases and the J gene lost 6 bases, with 6 bases spanning the gap. CDR1 is PRHDT and CDR2 is FYEKMQ in the germline V gene (reference sequence). The CDR3 is 12 residues long. In DNA form, the CDR3 reads TGTGCCAGCAGCTTTGACAGAAACATTCAGTACTTC. It codes for CASSFDRNIQYF.

The chain combines TRBV7-9 with TRBJ2-5, with a possible D match to TRBD2 (5 bases). The J call is in doubt because the DNA end fits TRBJ2-7 better. The CDR3 is made up of 14 amino acids. The germline V gene has CDR1 SEHNR and CDR2 FQNEAQ (reference sequence). The CDR3 spells CASSLGLAWYEQYF. The CDR3 DNA is TGTGCCAGCAGCTTAGGGCTAGCATGGTACGAGCAGTACTTC.

The table lists this clone with a count of one. The genes are TRBV10-3 and TRBJ1-1; D is possibly TRBD1 (6 bases). Germline V CDR1 and CDR2: ENHRY, SYGVKD. This CDR3 is 14 amino acids long. The ends were cut back, 3 bases at V and 2 bases at J, with 10 bases in the middle. CDR3 region: CAISDLDSNTEAFF. The CDR3 DNA sequence: TGTGCCATCAGTGACCTGGACAGTAACACTGAAGCTTTCTTT.

This clone was seen a single time. The CDR3 reads CASSLVVQGLTEAFF. The CDR3 nucleotides read TGTGCCAGCAGCTTAGTGGTTCAAGGGTTGACTGAAGCTTTCTTT. The rearrangement joins TRBV7-9 to TRBJ1-1; D not resolved. The germline V and J ends were trimmed by 1 base and 5 bases, with 14 bases remaining between them. CDR3 length equals 15 residues. CDR1 SEHNR and CDR2 FQNEAQ come from the germline V gene (reference sequence).

The V gene is TRBV7-9, the J gene TRBJ2-7; 7 positions agree with TRBD1. This CDR3 spans 14 amino acids. Per the germline V gene, CDR1 is SEHNR and CDR2 is FQNEAQ (reference sequence). The trim removed 5 bases at V and 3 bases at J, leaving 7 bases unmatched. The CDR3 sequence is CASSEPGQSYEQYF. The CDR3 region has the DNA TGTGCCAGCAGCGAACCGGGACAGAGCTACGAGCAGTACTTC.

The chain joins TRBV27 to TRBJ1-6; D is unclear. CDR1 is MNHEY and CDR2 is SMNVEV in the germline V gene (reference sequence). V dropped 6 bases and J dropped 6 bases, with 9 bases sitting between them. This CDR3 comprises 13 residues. CDR3 DNA: TGTGCCAGCAGCTATGGAGGTAATTCACCCCTCCACTTT. The encoded protein is CASSYGGNSPLHF.

This rearrangement joins TRBV27 to TRBJ2-7; D is undetermined. Trimming removed 2 bases at V and 4 bases at J, with 9 bases between. CDR1 and CDR2 (germline): MNHEY, SMNVEV (reference sequence). CDR3 length equals 13 residues. The CDR3 loop reads CASSLTSRYEQYF. The CDR3 DNA reads TGTGCCAGCAGTTTAACAAGTAGATACGAGCAGTACTTC.

The gene calls are TRBV2 and TRBJ2-7, with D unresolved. The CDR3 runs to 13 residues. Germline values: CDR1 SNHLY, CDR2 FYNNEI. V was pared by 4 bases and J by 4 bases, with 11 bases between. The DNA of the CDR3 is TGTGCCAGCAGTGTTGGTCTCGGATACGAGCAGTACTTC. Its protein is CASSVGLGYEQYF.

The chain uses TRBV19 and TRBJ1-1; D gene ambiguous. Per the germline V gene, CDR1 is LNHDA and CDR2 is SQIVND (reference sequence). CDR3 length equals 14 residues. The V gene lost 6 bases and the J gene lost 1 base, with 12 bases spanning the gap. This CDR3 reads CASSLRLTNTEAFF. Written as DNA, the CDR3 is TGTGCCAGTAGCCTCCGATTGACGAACACTGAAGCTTTCTTT.

The V call is TRBV7-9, the J call TRBJ2-7, with D possibly being TRBD2 (6 bases). CDR1 is SEHNR, CDR2 FQNEAQ, per germline (reference sequence). This CDR3 region has 14 residues. Trimming took 5 bases from V and 5 from J, leaving 16 bases between them. CDR3 DNA: TGTGCCAGCAGCCCCGGGAGCAGGGTAGACGAGCAGTACTTC. As protein: CASSPGSRVDEQYF.

The chain combines TRBV6-1 with TRBJ1-3; D remains unclear. Trimming shortened V by 6 bases and J by 0 bases, and 9 bases separated the two germline ends. The CDR3 has 14 residues. Germline CDR1 reads MNHNS; CDR2 reads SASEGT. CDR3 nucleotides: TGTGCCAGCAGGGGCGGTAGCTCTGGAAACACCATATATTTT. Encoded protein: CASRGGSSGNTIYF.

The chain uses TRBV27 and TRBJ2-2; 8 bases align to TRBD2. The CDR3 is made up of 14 amino acids. Germline-derived CDR1 and CDR2 are MNHEY and SMNVEV (reference sequence). Trimming removed 6 bases from V and 6 bases from J; junction bases left unmatched: 6. The CDR3 coding sequence is TGTGCCAGCAGACAAGGAGCGGGAGCCGGGGAGCTGTTTTTT. Protein sequence: CASRQGAGAGELFF.